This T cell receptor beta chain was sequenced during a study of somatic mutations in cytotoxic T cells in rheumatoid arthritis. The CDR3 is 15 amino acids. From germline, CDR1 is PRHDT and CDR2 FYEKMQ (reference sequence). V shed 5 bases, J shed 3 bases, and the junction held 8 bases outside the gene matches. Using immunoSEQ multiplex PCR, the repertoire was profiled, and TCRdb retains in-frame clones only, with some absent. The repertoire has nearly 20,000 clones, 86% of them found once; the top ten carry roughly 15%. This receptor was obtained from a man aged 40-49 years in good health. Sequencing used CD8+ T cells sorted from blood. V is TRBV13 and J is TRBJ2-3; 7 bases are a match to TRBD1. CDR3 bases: TGTGCCAGCAGCCCCCGGGACAGCACGACAGATACGCAGTATTTT. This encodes CASSPRDSTTDTQYF.